The 10 T cell receptor beta chains in this list originate from one sample, sequenced in a study of cytomegalovirus exposure and HLA in healthy donors. PCR employed 60 Vbeta and 13 Jbeta primers. Clones were read by immunoSEQ multiplex PCR, and TCRdb kept only the in-frame ones, dropping some. The sample shows roughly 56,000 clones, about 87% of them seen only once. The sequenced material came from PBMCs. The receptors originated from a man in his late teens or twenties in good health and CMV-seronegative.

This clone was recorded only once. This chain uses TRBV6-5 with TRBJ1-6, with 10 bases fitting TRBD1. This CDR3 comprises 16 residues. Germline V gives CDR1 MNHEY, CDR2 SVGAGI. V shed 4 bases, J shed 8 bases, and the junction held 8 bases outside the gene matches. The CDR3 here is CASSFYAGTGDSPLHF. The CDR3 bases are TGTGCCAGCAGTTTTTACGCCGGGACAGGGGATTCACCCCTCCACTTT.

The chain is built from TRBV6-1 and TRBJ1-2; 8 bases are shared with TRBD1. This CDR3 is 15 amino acids long. The junction had 6 bases not matched to a gene; V was cut back by 5 bases and J by 1 base. Germline CDR1 MNHNS, CDR2 SASEGT. CDR3 bases: TGTGCCAGCAGTTCCGGGACAGGAAATAACTATGGCTACACCTTC. Translating it yields CASSSGTGNNYGYTF.

This clone has only one observation. The chain joins TRBV5-1 to TRBJ1-6; tentatively, D is TRBD1 (6 bases). Germline CDR1 and CDR2: SGHRS and YFSETQ. This CDR3 contains 12 residues. V lost 7 bases to trimming and J lost 8 bases, with 10 bases between them. In DNA, the CDR3 is TGCGCCAGCCGGGCAGGGGATTCACCCCTCCACTTT. Its translation: CASRAGDSPLHF.

The chain combines TRBV7-2 with TRBJ2-7; 8 nucleotides line up with TRBD2. CDR3 size: 15 residues. Germline V CDR1 and CDR2: SGHTA, FQGNSA. V dropped 2 bases and J dropped 7; count of bases not matched to a gene: 10. In nucleotides, the CDR3 is TGTGCCAGCAGCTTAATCACGCGGGGGGCGTCAGAGCAGTACTTC. This gives the protein CASSLITRGASEQYF.

V usage is TRBV5-1 and J usage is TRBJ1-2; D perhaps matches TRBD1 (5 bases). The CDR3 has 13 residues. V was clipped by 4 bases and J by 5 bases, with 12 bases between them. Germline values: CDR1 SGHRS, CDR2 YFSETQ. As DNA, the CDR3 is TGCGCCAGCAGCCGAGACCACAGGTATGGCTACACCTTC. Its protein product is CASSRDHRYGYTF.

V usage is TRBV6-5 and J usage is TRBJ1-2, with D possibly being TRBD1 (6 bases). The V end was cut by 8 bases, the J end by 6 bases, with 16 bases between. Germline assignment: CDR1 MNHEY and CDR2 SVGAGI. The CDR3 loop spans 13 amino acids. This CDR3 is CASGRQVGDGYTF. CDR3 DNA sequence: TGTGCCAGCGGCCGACAGGTCGGGGATGGCTACACCTTC.

V and J are TRBV7-2 and TRBJ1-2; unclear D gene. Looked up from germline, CDR1 is SGHTA and CDR2 is FQGNSA. The V end was cut by 1 base, the J end by 1 base, with 7 bases between. The CDR3 has 14 residues. Here the CDR3 reads CASSLGQFNYGYTF. DNA for the CDR3: TGTGCCAGCAGCTTAGGGCAGTTTAACTATGGCTACACCTTC.

Note on this clone: An end of the junction differs from the germline gene, which may be a read error. The chain carries TRBV6-1 and TRBJ2-7; 9 bases are a match to TRBD1. Germline-derived CDR1 and CDR2 are MNHNS and SASEGT. The CDR3 is 15 residues long. The CDR3 region is CASSTSGTGSYQQYF. The DNA for the CDR3 is TGTGCCAGCAGTACTTCCGGGACAGGGTCCTACCAGCAGTACTTC.

This clone came up a few times. V and J are TRBV6-4 and TRBJ1-1; TRBD1 matches at 9 bases. CDR3 length equals 14 residues. Per germline, CDR1 MRHNA and CDR2 SNTAGT. J gave up 4 bases and V 5 bases, and 5 bases lay outside the gene matches. CDR3 amino acids: CASSRDRESTEAFF. CDR3 in DNA: TGTGCCAGCAGTAGGGACAGGGAGTCCACTGAAGCTTTCTTT.

This clone was seen once. The genes are TRBV15 and TRBJ2-7; D possibly corresponds to TRBD2 (6 bases). This CDR3 is built from 14 residues. With 0 bases removed from V and 4 bases from J, the gap between germline ends came to 10 bases. Germline-derived CDR1 and CDR2 are LNHNV and YYDKDF (reference sequence). CDR3 loop: CATSRDSRGYEQYF. In DNA, the CDR3 is TGTGCCACCAGCAGAGATAGTCGGGGGTACGAGCAGTACTTC.